This T cell receptor beta chain was identified during a study of shared clonotypes between healthy human individuals. The wider study: Those who served as donors were a couple of women and a few men between the ages of 18 and 49.

Genomic DNA of every subset was divided equally among multiple immunoSEQ plates. For unsorted PBMC, approximately 290 ng DNA per replicate equaled some 32,000 T cell genomes. Measured with immunoSEQ multiplex PCR; TCRdb has only the in-frame clones, and not every one. The sample holds around 510,000 clones, around 77% seen once. Caucasian adults living in Nashville, Tennessee, provided all samples. There are 11 residues in the CDR3. Trimming took off 5 bases at V and 8 bases at J, with 9 bases between the two ends. Germline V gives CDR1 SGHAT, CDR2 FQNNGV. The clonotype was recovered from a woman in her forties in good health. Some clones in this sample may be carry-over from other donors' samples. The V gene is TRBV11-2, the J gene TRBJ1-1; D is ambiguous. Sequencing used PBMCs. CDR3 DNA: TGTGCCAGCAGCGCCGGAGTGGAAGCTTTCTTT. It translates to CASSAGVEAFF.